These 5 T cell receptor beta chains share one sample of origin, sequenced in a study of PD-1 blockade in classical Hodgkin lymphoma. Each patient relapsed following autologous stem cell transplantation, and prior brentuximab vedotin exposure differed. The data were produced by immunoSEQ multiplex PCR, yet TCRdb's version contains in-frame clones alone and is incomplete. The sample has 31,000 or so clones, around 71% seen once; the top ten hold 4%. Material: peripheral blood mononuclear cells (PBMCs), obtained before the second cycle of nivolumab. These receptors all come from a human donor with classical Hodgkin lymphoma.

Notes on this clone: The junction departs from germline at one end; a sequencing error may be responsible. The chain joins TRBV7-9 to TRBJ2-7; TRBD1 agrees at 7 bases. The CDR3 contains 14 residues. The germline CDR1 and CDR2 sequences are SEHNR and FQNEAQ (reference sequence). The CDR3 loop is CASSHYRDSYEQYF. CDR3 DNA sequence: TGCGCCAGCAGCCATTACCGGGACAGCTACGAGCAGTACTTC.

With respect to this clone: Different DNA sequences within this sample yield the same CDR3. The V call is TRBV11-3, the J call TRBJ2-1, with D tentatively TRBD1 or TRBD2 (5 bases each). CDR1 and CDR2 (germline): SGHNT, YENEEA. V was clipped by 2 bases and J by 5 bases, with 7 bases between them. This CDR3 region has 13 residues. CDR3: CASSLRGDNEQFF. DNA for the CDR3: TGTGCCAGCAGCTTAAGAGGGGACAATGAGCAGTTCTTC.

The V gene is TRBV6-5, the J gene TRBJ2-5; 8 nucleotides align to TRBD2. Germline V lookup: CDR1 MNHEY, CDR2 SVGAGI. This CDR3 has 16 residues. With 4 bases clipped from V and 5 bases from J, the junction kept 12 bases outside the gene matches. Here the CDR3 DNA reads TGTGCCAGCAGTTCCCAGGCTAGCGGGTTTGGGGAGACCCAGTACTTC. Encoded protein: CASSSQASGFGETQYF.

This clone showed up just a few times. The chain couples TRBV5-1 to TRBJ2-1; a weak D match, TRBD1 (5 bases). The CDR3 totals 14 residues. The germline V gene has CDR1 SGHRS and CDR2 YFSETQ. Trimming removed 0 bases at V and 6 bases at J, with 10 bases between. In DNA form, the CDR3 reads TGCGCCAGCAGCTTGGAGGGGAACCCCAATGAGCAGTTCTTC. Translated: CASSLEGNPNEQFF.

This chain links TRBV29-1 with TRBJ1-1; a possible D gene is TRBD1 (6 bases). The CDR3 is 15 amino acids. From germline, CDR1 is SQVTM and CDR2 ANQGSEA. The V gene lost 6 bases and the J gene lost 1 base, with 18 bases spanning the gap. DNA for the CDR3: TGCAGCGTAAGGCGAGAGGGGGTTGGGAACACTGAAGCTTTCTTT. This gives the protein CSVRREGVGNTEAFF.